Below, 29 T cell receptor beta chains from the same sample are listed, as sequenced in a study of T cells in Graves' hyperthyroidism and ophthalmopathy. Amplification targeted TCR beta CDR3 regions from RNA transcripts. In the first-round RT-PCR of the TCR CDR3, the HTBI primer set was used. MiXCR, applied by TCRdb to the multiplex PCR reads, yields one record per CDR3 protein. This repertoire shows around 370,000 distinct CDR3 sequences, under 20% found once; its top ten account for 40%. Material for sequencing was blood. These receptors were taken from a young man with Graves' ophthalmopathy.

The chain combines TRBV4-1 with TRBJ1-6, with 9 bases that match TRBD1. Germline V gene sequence: CDR1 MGHRA, CDR2 YSYEKL. V gave up 4 bases and J gave up 1 base; unmatched junction bases: 11. The CDR3 is 19 amino acids. The CDR3 DNA reads as TGCGCCAGCAGCCTCAAAGGGGACAGGGTCGGGTCCTATAATTCACCCCTCCACTTT. It is translated as CASSLKGDRVGSYNSPLHF.

Turning to this clonotype: Being one base from a much bigger clone, this may be a read error. The chain uses TRBV15 and TRBJ1-1, with 7 nucleotides matching TRBD1. With V trimmed by 2 bases and J by 1 base, 1 base remained unmatched. This CDR3 contains 14 residues. Germline values: CDR1 LNHNV, CDR2 YYDKDF (reference sequence). The CDR3 nucleotides are TGTGCCACCAGCAGAAACAGGGGGAACACTGAAGCTTTCTTT. Protein: CATSRNRGNTEAFF.

The chain recombines TRBV7-3 with TRBJ2-2; no reliable D call. Germline CDR1 is SGHTA and CDR2 is FQGTGA. The CDR3 is 12 residues long. The V gene lost 7 bases and the J gene lost 6 bases, with 9 bases spanning the gap. The CDR3 DNA is TGTGCCAGCAACCCGTGGGCCGGGGAGCTGTTTTTT. This codes for CASNPWAGELFF.

This clonotype showed up just a few times. This chain's CDR3 is CASSLGAATEAFF. CDR3 nucleotides: TGTGCCAGCAGTTTAGGCGCAGCAACTGAAGCTTTCTTT. The J gene is TRBJ1-1, the V gene TRBV12-3 or TRBV12-4; D is unresolved. CDR3 length equals 13 residues. V was trimmed by 1 base and J by 5 bases, leaving 8 bases between them.

This clonotype appeared a single time. A much larger clone sits a single nucleotide away, making a read error possible. The V gene is TRBV5-5, the J gene TRBJ2-7; 9 positions match TRBD1. Losses at the gene ends were 2 bases for V and 3 bases for J; bases not matched to a gene: 6. The CDR3 sequence is 15 residues long. CDR1 is SGHKS, CDR2 YYEKEE, per germline (reference sequence). In DNA, the CDR3 is TGTGCCAGCAGCTTTCCGGGACAGGGAGTCTACGAGCAGTACTTC. The encoded protein is CASSFPGQGVYEQYF.

This clonotype was recorded at least ten times. The chain joins TRBV2 to TRBJ2-5; the D is unclear. The CDR3 sequence is 15 residues long. Germline V lookup: CDR1 SNHLY, CDR2 FYNNEI. With 3 bases removed from V and 5 bases from J, the gap between germline ends came to 16 bases. The CDR3 spells CASSDNTHRGETQYF. CDR3 in DNA: TGTGCCAGCAGTGACAACACACATCGTGGGGAGACCCAGTACTTC.

Ten or more counts support this clonotype. The rearrangement uses TRBV11-3 and TRBJ2-3; D might be TRBD1 or TRBD2, each matching 5 bases. This CDR3 region has 14 residues. CDR1 and CDR2 from the germline V gene are SGHNT and YENEEA. Deletions cut 3 bases from V and 6 bases from J, with 13 bases between. The CDR3 DNA is TGTGCCAGCAGCTTGTCCGGGACCGCTGATACGCAGTATTTT. Translating it yields CASSLSGTADTQYF.

This clonotype was observed a handful of times. The V and J genes are TRBV7-8 and TRBJ2-1, with 14 bases matching TRBD2. CDR1 and CDR2 (germline): SGHVS, FQNEAQ. CDR3 length equals 16 residues. Trimming at V came to 3 bases and at J to 9 bases, leaving 7 bases not matched to a gene. CDR3: CASSFRTSGGRGEQFF. DNA for the CDR3: TGTGCCAGCAGCTTCCGGACTAGCGGGGGGCGGGGTGAGCAGTTCTTC.

The rearrangement links TRBV5-1 to TRBJ2-2, with D hard to call. Deletions cut 1 base from V and 6 bases from J, with 10 bases between. The germline V gene encodes CDR1 SGHRS and CDR2 YFSETQ. This CDR3 contains 14 residues. The CDR3 DNA reads TGCGCCAGCAGCTTGAATCCTGTGGCCGGGGAGCTGTTTTTT. Translation: CASSLNPVAGELFF.

This clonotype was seen repeatedly, ten times or more. J is TRBJ1-2 and V is TRBV3-1; the D gene is possibly TRBD1 (6 bases). Germline-derived CDR1 and CDR2 are LGHDT and YNNKEL (reference sequence). The CDR3 extends over 18 amino acids. V lost 1 base to trimming and J lost 1 base, with 19 bases between them. The CDR3 DNA sequence: TGTGCCAGCAGCCAAGGGGGAAGGACAGCGGCGGATAACTATGGCTACACCTTC. Its translation: CASSQGGRTAADNYGYTF.

In its sample, this clonotype was seen many times. The chain links TRBV2 to TRBJ1-1, with 12 bases matching TRBD1. Germline values: CDR1 SNHLY, CDR2 FYNNEI. There are 13 residues in the CDR3. Unmatched junction bases numbered 4, after V lost 7 bases and J lost 7 bases. The CDR3 protein is CASNGDRGLEAFF. CDR3 coding DNA: TGTGCCAGCAACGGGGACAGGGGGCTTGAAGCTTTCTTT.

The genes are TRBV7-9 and TRBJ2-1; 11 positions match TRBD2. This CDR3 contains 15 residues. After removal of 5 bases from V and 9 bases from J, the junction contained 9 bases not matched to a gene. Germline V gene sequence: CDR1 SEHNR, CDR2 FQNEAQ (reference sequence). The CDR3 nucleotides read TGTGCCAGCAGCGGCCCTAGCGGGGGGCGGGGTGAGCAGTTCTTC. Translation gives CASSGPSGGRGEQFF.

This clonotype was detected ten times or more. The J gene is TRBJ2-3, the V gene TRBV27; D ambiguous. Trimming pared 5 bases from V and 1 base from J, leaving 7 bases between. The CDR3 totals 13 residues. CDR1 is MNHEY, CDR2 SMNVEV, per germline (reference sequence). The CDR3: CASSPARTDTQYF. As DNA, the CDR3 is TGTGCCAGCAGTCCCGCTCGCACAGATACGCAGTATTTT.

As regards this clonotype: A much larger clone differs by one base, so this may be a read error. This chain joins TRBV5-1 and TRBJ1-6; tentative D call: TRBD1 (6 bases). The CDR3 contains 15 residues. Germline V gives CDR1 SGHRS, CDR2 YFSETQ. The CDR3 here is CASSLGQGYNSSLHF. The CDR3 coding sequence is TGCGCCAGCAGCTTGGGGCAGGGGTATAATTCATCCCTCCACTTT.

V is TRBV13 and J is TRBJ2-1; D not resolved. The CDR3 is 15 amino acids. The ends were cut back, 4 bases at V and 6 bases at J, with 16 bases in the middle. Germline V CDR1 and CDR2: PRHDT, FYEKMQ (reference sequence). This CDR3 is CASSSDLTLTNEQFF. The CDR3 DNA is TGTGCCAGCAGCTCCGACCTCACACTAACCAATGAGCAGTTCTTC.

This clonotype has only a few counts. This chain links TRBV4-1 with TRBJ1-4; TRBD1 is a possible D gene (5 bases). Trimming took off 0 bases at V and 7 bases at J, with 27 bases between the two ends. The CDR3 extends over 20 amino acids. CDR1 MGHRA and CDR2 YSYEKL come from the germline V gene. The CDR3 region has the DNA TGCGCCAGCAGCCAAGATCCATCCCGGACCCGGGGCGCAATGAGTGAAAAACTGTTTTTT. It encodes CASSQDPSRTRGAMSEKLFF.

The rearrangement uses TRBV10-1 and TRBJ1-4; no clear D. This CDR3 region has 12 residues. The V gene lost 4 bases and the J gene lost 8 bases, with 8 bases spanning the gap. The germline V gene encodes CDR1 WNHNN and CDR2 SYGVQD (reference sequence). The CDR3 DNA sequence: TGCGCCAGCAGTGGAGGTGGGGAAAAACTGTTTTTT. This gives the protein CASSGGGEKLFF.

The chain recombines TRBV10-2 with TRBJ2-2, with 8 nucleotides matching TRBD1. The CDR3 consists of 13 residues. Losses at the gene ends were 6 bases for V and 7 bases for J; bases not matched to a gene: 4. The germline CDR1 and CDR2 sequences are WSHSY and SAAADI. Here the CDR3 reads CASSPRGRGELFF. DNA for the CDR3: TGCGCCAGCAGCCCCAGGGGGCGCGGGGAGCTGTTTTTT.

This clonotype was observed many times. This chain links TRBV18 with TRBJ1-1; 7 nucleotides match TRBD1. The CDR3 loop spans 14 amino acids. Germline trimming cut 3 bases from V and 1 base from J; bases unmatched to any gene: 2. Germline assignment: CDR1 KGHSH and CDR2 LQKENI. The CDR3 region is CASSPNRGNTEAFF. The CDR3 DNA is TGTGCCAGCTCACCTAACAGGGGGAACACTGAAGCTTTCTTT.

This clonotype was picked up a small number of times. This rearrangement joins TRBV19 to TRBJ2-1; the match to TRBD2 covers 9 bases. The length of the CDR3 is 15 residues. J gave up 5 bases and V 1 base, and 3 bases lay outside the gene matches. The germline gives CDR1 LNHDA, CDR2 SQIVND (reference sequence). CDR3 in amino acids: CASSIGAGGNNEQFF. The DNA for the CDR3 is TGTGCCAGTAGTATAGGGGCGGGGGGGAACAATGAGCAGTTCTTC.

This clonotype came up many times. This chain uses TRBV5-8 with TRBJ2-5; TRBD1 agrees at 11 bases. There are 15 residues in the CDR3. Germline lookup yields CDR1 SGHTS and CDR2 YDEGEE. V lost 3 bases and J lost 5; bases outside the gene matches: 6. CDR3 in amino acids: CASSSRTGGLETQYF. The CDR3 nucleotides read TGTGCCAGCAGCTCCCGGACAGGGGGCTTGGAGACCCAGTACTTC.

V is TRBV2 and J is TRBJ1-1; a weak D match, TRBD1 (6 bases). V shed 6 bases and J shed 8 bases, with 13 bases lying between them. Per germline, CDR1 SNHLY and CDR2 FYNNEI. The CDR3 is 12 amino acids. The DNA of the CDR3 is TGTGCCAGCAGCTTGATTGGGGGCGAAGCTTTCTTT. Protein sequence: CASSLIGGEAFF.

There are many counts of this clonotype. The chain joins TRBV11-2 to TRBJ2-2; D is unresolved. The germline CDR1 and CDR2 sequences are SGHAT and FQNNGV. The CDR3 covers 12 residues. The V end lost 6 bases, the J end lost 6 bases, and 8 bases lay between the germline ends. The CDR3 is CASSLLAGELFF. In nucleotides, the CDR3 is TGTGCCAGCAGTTTGTTGGCCGGGGAGCTGTTTTTT.

This clonotype has just a few counts. This chain uses TRBV5-6 with TRBJ1-1, with D possibly being TRBD1 (6 bases). This CDR3 contains 16 residues. V was pared by 4 bases and J by 0 bases, with 16 bases between. CDR1 and CDR2 (germline): SGHDT, YYEEEE. The CDR3 DNA is TGTGCCAGCAGCCACCCGATCGGACAGATGAACACTGAAGCTTTCTTT. It is translated as CASSHPIGQMNTEAFF. Full variable domain (rest looked up from reference TRBV5-6 and TRBJ1-1): DAGVTQSPTHLIKTRGQQVTLRCSPKSGHDTVSWYQQALGQGPQFIFQYYEEEERQRGNFPDRFSGHQFPNYSSELNVNALLLGDSALYLCASSHPIGQMNTEAFFGQGTRLTVV.

The rearrangement uses TRBV3-1 and TRBJ2-7; D may be TRBD2 (5 bases). V was clipped by 1 base and J by 7 bases, with 20 bases between them. The CDR3 contains 16 residues. The V gene's germline CDR1 is LGHDT and CDR2 YNNKEL (reference sequence). The chain's CDR3 is CASSQGWGLADKEQYF. CDR3 in DNA: TGTGCCAGCAGCCAAGGGTGGGGTCTAGCCGACAAAGAGCAGTACTTC.

There are many counts of this clonotype. The chain combines TRBV11-1 with TRBJ1-6, with no clear D. V lost 2 bases and J 9 bases, leaving 11 bases between the germline ends. Germline V gene data show CDR1 as SGHAT and CDR2 as FQDESV (reference sequence). This CDR3 spans 14 amino acids. CDR3 nucleotides: TGTGCCAGCAGCTTAATGGACGTCGGTTCACCCCTCCACTTT. It codes for CASSLMDVGSPLHF.

The V and J genes are TRBV6-2 or TRBV6-3 and TRBJ1-3; D ambiguous. Per the germline V gene, CDR1 is MNHEY and CDR2 is SVGEGT. The CDR3 contains 12 residues. V lost 6 bases and J lost 4, with 7 bases in between. The CDR3 is CASRTDGNTIYF. CDR3 coding DNA: TGTGCCAGCAGGACGGACGGAAACACCATATATTTT.

In the case of this clonotype: A junction boundary mismatches the germline segment, possibly from a read error. The rearrangement joins TRBV7-7 to TRBJ2-2; TRBD1 agrees at 10 bases. Per the germline V gene, CDR1 is SSHAT and CDR2 is FNYEAQ (reference sequence). This CDR3 has 15 residues. The CDR3 coding sequence is TGTGCTAGCAGTAGGACAGGGGGGAGCACCGGGGAGCTGTTTTTT. Translating it yields CASSRTGGSTGELFF.

This clonotype showed up many times. The rearrangement joins TRBV6-2 or TRBV6-3 to TRBJ2-5, with 7 positions matching TRBD1. The CDR3 sequence is 14 residues long. The germline CDR1 and CDR2 sequences are MNHEY and SVGEGT. Trimming removed 5 bases from V and 2 bases from J; junction bases left unmatched: 5. CDR3 residues: CASSRRGQQETQYF. The CDR3 DNA follows: TGTGCCAGCAGTAGAAGGGGACAGCAAGAGACCCAGTACTTC.